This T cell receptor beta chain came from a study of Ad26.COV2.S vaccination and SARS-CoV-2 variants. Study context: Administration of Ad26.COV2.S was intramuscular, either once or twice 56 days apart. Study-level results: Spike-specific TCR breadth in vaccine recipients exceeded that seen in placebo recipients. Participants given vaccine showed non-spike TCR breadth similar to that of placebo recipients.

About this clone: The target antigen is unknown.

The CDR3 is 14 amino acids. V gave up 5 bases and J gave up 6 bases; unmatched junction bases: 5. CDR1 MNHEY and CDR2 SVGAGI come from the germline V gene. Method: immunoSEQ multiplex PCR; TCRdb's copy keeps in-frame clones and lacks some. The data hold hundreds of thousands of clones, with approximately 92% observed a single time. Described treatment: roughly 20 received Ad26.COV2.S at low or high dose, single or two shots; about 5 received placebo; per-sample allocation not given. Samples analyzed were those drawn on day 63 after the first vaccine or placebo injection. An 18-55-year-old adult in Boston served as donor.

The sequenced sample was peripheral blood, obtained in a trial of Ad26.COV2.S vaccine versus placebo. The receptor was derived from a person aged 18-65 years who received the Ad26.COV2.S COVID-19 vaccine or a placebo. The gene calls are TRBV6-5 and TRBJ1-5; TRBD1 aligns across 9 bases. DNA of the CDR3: TGTGCCAGCAGTCAGACAGGGGGAAGTCAGCCCCAGCATTTT. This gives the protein CASSQTGGSQPQHF.